The following is a T cell receptor (beta chain) sequence with its context. The data were taken from a study of CD8+CD57+ T cells in acquired aplastic anemia. As for the study in general: Average DNA yield from sorted CD4+ and CD8+ cells was about 3.2 ug.

Genomic DNA templated the TCR beta VDJ and CDR3 profiling. TCRdb redid the calling of the reads with MiXCR, one entry per CDR3 protein. The sample lists 50,000 to 65,000 distinct CDR3 sequences; around 55% were seen once. This CDR3 has 9 amino acids. Trimming pared 5 bases from V and 18 bases from J, leaving 8 bases between. The germline V gene encodes CDR1 SGHTA and CDR2 FQGTGA. The clonotype was recovered from a human donor in good health, serving as a control. Sample: sorted CD4+, CD8+, or CD8+CD57+ T cells (not recorded which) from PBMCs. The chain uses TRBV7-3 and TRBJ2-6, with D uncertain. CDR3 DNA: TGTGCCAGCAGCCCAACCCCGACTTTC. This sequence encodes CASSPTPTF.